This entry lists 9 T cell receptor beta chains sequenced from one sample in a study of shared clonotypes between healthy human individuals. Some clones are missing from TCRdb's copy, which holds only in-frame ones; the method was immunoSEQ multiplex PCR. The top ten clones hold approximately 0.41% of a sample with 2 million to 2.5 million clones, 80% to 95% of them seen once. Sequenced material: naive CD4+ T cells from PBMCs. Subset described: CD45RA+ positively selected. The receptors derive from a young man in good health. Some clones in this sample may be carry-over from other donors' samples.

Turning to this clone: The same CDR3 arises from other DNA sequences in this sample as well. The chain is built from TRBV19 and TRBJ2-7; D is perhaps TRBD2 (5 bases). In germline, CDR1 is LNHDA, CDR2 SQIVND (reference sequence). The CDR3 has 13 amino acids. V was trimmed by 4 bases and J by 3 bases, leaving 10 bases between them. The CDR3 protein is CASSNGLGYEQYF. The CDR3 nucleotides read TGTGCCAGTAGTAACGGACTCGGCTACGAGCAGTACTTC.

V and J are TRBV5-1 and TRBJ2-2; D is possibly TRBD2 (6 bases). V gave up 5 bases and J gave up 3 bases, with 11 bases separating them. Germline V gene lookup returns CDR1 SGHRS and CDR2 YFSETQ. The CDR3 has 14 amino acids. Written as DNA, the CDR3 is TGCGCCAGCAGTTTTAGCGGACACACCGGGGAGCTGTTTTTT. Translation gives CASSFSGHTGELFF.

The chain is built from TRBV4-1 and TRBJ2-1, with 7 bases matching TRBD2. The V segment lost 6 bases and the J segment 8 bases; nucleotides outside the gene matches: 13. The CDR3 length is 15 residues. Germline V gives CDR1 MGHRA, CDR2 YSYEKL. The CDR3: CASSDIRGRNHEQFF. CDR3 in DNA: TGCGCCAGCAGTGACATCCGCGGGAGAAACCATGAGCAGTTCTTC.

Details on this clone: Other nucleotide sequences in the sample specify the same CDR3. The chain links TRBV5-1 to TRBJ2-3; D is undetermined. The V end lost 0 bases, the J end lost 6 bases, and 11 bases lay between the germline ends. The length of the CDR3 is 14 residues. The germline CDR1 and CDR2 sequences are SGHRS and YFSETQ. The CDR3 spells CASSLVGSGDTQYF. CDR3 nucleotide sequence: TGCGCCAGCAGCTTGGTAGGGTCTGGGGATACGCAGTATTTT.

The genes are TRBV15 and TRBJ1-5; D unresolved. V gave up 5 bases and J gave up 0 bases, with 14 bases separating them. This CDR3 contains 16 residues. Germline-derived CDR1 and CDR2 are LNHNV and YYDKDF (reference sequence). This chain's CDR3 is CATSSRAGTSNQPQHF. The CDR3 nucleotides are TGTGCCACCAGCTCGAGAGCGGGAACTAGCAATCAGCCCCAGCATTTT.

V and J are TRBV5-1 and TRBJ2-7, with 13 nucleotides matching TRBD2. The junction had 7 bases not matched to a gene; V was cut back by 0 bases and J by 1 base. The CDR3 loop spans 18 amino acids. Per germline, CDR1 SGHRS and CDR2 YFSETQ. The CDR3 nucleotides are TGCGCCAGCAGCTTGGGGACTAGCGGGAGATTTTTATCCTACGAGCAGTACTTC. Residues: CASSLGTSGRFLSYEQYF.

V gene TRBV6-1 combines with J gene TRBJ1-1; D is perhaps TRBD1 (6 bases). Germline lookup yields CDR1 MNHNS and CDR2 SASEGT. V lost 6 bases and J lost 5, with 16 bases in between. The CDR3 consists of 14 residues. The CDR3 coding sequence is TGTGCCAGCAGATGGGGGCTAGCGGCGACTGAAGCTTTCTTT. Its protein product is CASRWGLAATEAFF.

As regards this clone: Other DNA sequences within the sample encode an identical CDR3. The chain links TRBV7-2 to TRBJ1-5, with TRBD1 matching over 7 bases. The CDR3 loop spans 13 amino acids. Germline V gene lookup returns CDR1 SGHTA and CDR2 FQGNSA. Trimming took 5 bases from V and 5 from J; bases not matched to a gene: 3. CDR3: CASSLTGDQPQHF. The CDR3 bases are TGTGCCAGCAGCCTCACAGGGGATCAGCCCCAGCATTTT.

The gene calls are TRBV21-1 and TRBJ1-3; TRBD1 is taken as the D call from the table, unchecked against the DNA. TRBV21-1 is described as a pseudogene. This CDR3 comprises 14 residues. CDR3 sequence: CARDLTGPRHTIYF. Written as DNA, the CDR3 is TGTGCCAGAGACCTAACAGGACCCAGACACACCATATATTTT.